Listed below are T cell receptor beta chains from one sample, sequenced in a study of blood T cell repertoires in COVID-19. Method: immunoSEQ multiplex PCR; TCRdb's copy keeps in-frame clones and lacks some. The sample carries 150,000 to 200,000 clones, around 79% recorded once. The specimen was peripheral blood. The receptors come from a man aged 55 to 70 with active or convalescent COVID-19. Both conserved end residues are part of each CDR3. The D gene is left open where the match is weak. Size is stated for part of the rows, as once, few or many counts, or as a class when the clone is expanded.

d_gene: TRBD1
j_gene: TRBJ2-1
v_gene: TRBV10-3
abundance: NA
CDR3nt: TGTGCCATCAGTGAGTCGGCGGCAGGGGGCACGAATGAGCAGTTCTTC
CDR3aa: CAISESAAGGTNEQFF

d_gene: TRBD2
j_gene: TRBJ2-1
v_gene: TRBV6-2/TRBV6-3
abundance: NA
CDR3nt: TGTGCCAGCAGTGAGGGGCGTAGGGGAGGGCCCTTCAATGAGCAGTTCTTC
CDR3aa: CASSEGRRGGPFNEQFF

d_gene: NA
j_gene: TRBJ2-5
v_gene: TRBV28
abundance: NA
CDR3nt: TGTGCCAGCAGTTCCCTCGAGGGTGAGAAAAAGACCCAGTACTTC
CDR3aa: CASSSLEGEKKTQYF

d_gene: TRBD1
j_gene: TRBJ2-1
v_gene: TRBV27
abundance: NA
CDR3nt: TGTGCCAGCAGTTTAGGGACAGGGGGCAATGAGCAGTTCTTC
CDR3aa: CASSLGTGGNEQFF

d_gene: TRBD1
j_gene: TRBJ2-7
v_gene: TRBV4-3
abundance: NA
CDR3nt: TGCGCCAGCAGCCAAGGGGGGACAGCCCCTATGAAGCAGTACTTC
CDR3aa: CASSQGGTAPMKQYF

d_gene: NA
j_gene: TRBJ1-2
v_gene: TRBV5-1
abundance: NA
CDR3nt: TGCGCCAGCAGCGCGGAAGGGGACTATGGCTACACCTTC
CDR3aa: CASSAEGDYGYTF

d_gene: TRBD2
j_gene: TRBJ2-3
v_gene: TRBV7-6
abundance: NA
CDR3nt: TGTGCCAGCAGCTTATTGGGGCTAGCGGGAGACTACTCCGTAGATACGCAGTATTTT
CDR3aa: CASSLLGLAGDYSVDTQYF

d_gene: TRBD1
j_gene: TRBJ1-1
v_gene: TRBV5-1
abundance: once
CDR3nt: TGCGCCAGCAGCTTGGGGACAGGGGTTATGAACACTGAAGCTTTCTTT
CDR3aa: CASSLGTGVMNTEAFF

d_gene: NA
j_gene: TRBJ1-2
v_gene: TRBV20-1
abundance: few
CDR3nt: TGCAGTGCGCTCGGTCGTGACTACACCTTC
CDR3aa: CSALGRDYTF

d_gene: NA
j_gene: TRBJ2-5
v_gene: TRBV7-9
abundance: NA
CDR3nt: TGTGCCAGCAGCTTAGACATACAGGGATGGGAGACCCAGTACTTC
CDR3aa: CASSLDIQGWETQYF

d_gene: TRBD1
j_gene: TRBJ2-3
v_gene: TRBV28
abundance: NA
CDR3nt: TGTGCCAGCAGAAAAACCGGGACAGGGGGCTATACGCAGTATTTT
CDR3aa: CASRKTGTGGYTQYF

d_gene: NA
j_gene: TRBJ2-5
v_gene: TRBV20-1
abundance: NA
CDR3nt: TGCAGTGCTAAGGGGGAGACCCAGTACTTC
CDR3aa: CSAKGETQYF

d_gene: NA
j_gene: TRBJ2-3
v_gene: TRBV12-3/TRBV12-4
abundance: NA
CDR3nt: TGTGCCAGCAGTTTCAGTGAGGCAGATACGCAGTATTTT
CDR3aa: CASSFSEADTQYF

d_gene: TRBD1
j_gene: TRBJ1-4
v_gene: TRBV3-1/TRBV3-2
abundance: NA
CDR3nt: TGTGCCAGCAGCCACAAGACCGGGACAGGGAATGAAAAACTGTTTTTT
CDR3aa: CASSHKTGTGNEKLFF

d_gene: NA
j_gene: TRBJ1-1
v_gene: TRBV29-1
abundance: NA
CDR3nt: TGCAGCGTTGCCAGAAACACTGAAGCTTTCTTT
CDR3aa: CSVARNTEAFF

d_gene: NA
j_gene: TRBJ2-2
v_gene: TRBV12-3/TRBV12-4
abundance: NA
CDR3nt: TGTGCCAGCACATCCGAGGCTGGGGAGCTGTTTTTT
CDR3aa: CASTSEAGELFF

d_gene: TRBD1
j_gene: TRBJ1-4
v_gene: TRBV28
abundance: NA
CDR3nt: TGTGCCAGCACCGGAGGGGGCTCAACTAATGAAAAACTGTTTTTT
CDR3aa: CASTGGGSTNEKLFF

d_gene: NA
j_gene: TRBJ1-5
v_gene: TRBV19
abundance: NA
CDR3nt: TGTGCCACTTTGGACAGAAGAAGCAATCAGCCCCAGCATTTT
CDR3aa: CATLDRRSNQPQHF

d_gene: NA
j_gene: TRBJ1-4
v_gene: TRBV9
abundance: NA
CDR3nt: TGTGCCAGCAGCATAGGGAATACAGTTACTAATGAAAAACTGTTTTTT
CDR3aa: CASSIGNTVTNEKLFF

d_gene: TRBD2
j_gene: TRBJ2-3
v_gene: TRBV19
abundance: NA
CDR3nt: TGTGCCAGTAGCCTCGCGACTAGCGATGAGACGCAGTATTTT
CDR3aa: CASSLATSDETQYF

d_gene: NA
j_gene: TRBJ1-1
v_gene: TRBV14
abundance: NA
CDR3nt: TGTGCCAGCAGCCAAGTAAGGTTTTGGGGAGGGACTGAAGCTTTCTTT
CDR3aa: CASSQVRFWGGTEAFF

d_gene: NA
j_gene: TRBJ2-7
v_gene: TRBV6-5
abundance: NA
CDR3nt: TGTGCCAGCAGTTATACCGGGGACTACGAGCAGTACTTC
CDR3aa: CASSYTGDYEQYF

d_gene: TRBD1
j_gene: TRBJ2-3
v_gene: TRBV15
abundance: few
CDR3nt: TGTGCCACCAGCAGGGGACAGCGCACAGATACGCAGTATTTT
CDR3aa: CATSRGQRTDTQYF

d_gene: NA
j_gene: TRBJ2-3
v_gene: TRBV2
abundance: NA
CDR3nt: TGTGCCAGCAGTGTCGGGATTTACACAGATACGCAGTATTTT
CDR3aa: CASSVGIYTDTQYF

d_gene: NA
j_gene: TRBJ1-2
v_gene: TRBV5-1
abundance: NA
CDR3nt: TGCGCCAGCAGCTTGGAGGGAGTTAACCATGGCTACACCTTC
CDR3aa: CASSLEGVNHGYTF

d_gene: NA
j_gene: TRBJ2-5
v_gene: TRBV29-1
abundance: many
CDR3nt: TGCAGCGTTGGCTCCCAGGGGGAGACCCAGTACTTC
CDR3aa: CSVGSQGETQYF

d_gene: NA
j_gene: TRBJ2-7
v_gene: TRBV5-4
abundance: NA
CDR3nt: TGTGCCAGCAGCTCCTCGACTAACTCCTACGAGCAGTACTTC
CDR3aa: CASSSSTNSYEQYF

d_gene: TRBD2
j_gene: TRBJ2-1
v_gene: TRBV5-1
abundance: NA
CDR3nt: TGCGCCAGCAGGAAAACCGGACTAGCGGAGTACAATGAGCAGTTCTTC
CDR3aa: CASRKTGLAEYNEQFF

d_gene: TRBD2
j_gene: TRBJ2-1
v_gene: TRBV7-2
abundance: NA
CDR3nt: TGTGCCAGCAGCCTTGGGGGGAGGGCCAATAATGAGCAGTTCTTC
CDR3aa: CASSLGGRANNEQFF

d_gene: TRBD2
j_gene: TRBJ2-1
v_gene: TRBV18
abundance: NA
CDR3nt: TGTGCCAGCTCACCACCCACTAGCGGGGGCTACAATGAGCAGTTCTTC
CDR3aa: CASSPPTSGGYNEQFF

d_gene: NA
j_gene: TRBJ1-5
v_gene: TRBV12-5
abundance: once
CDR3nt: TGTGCTAGTGGTTTGGACGCGGGACAGCCCCAGCATTTT
CDR3aa: CASGLDAGQPQHF

d_gene: NA
j_gene: TRBJ2-3
v_gene: TRBV2
abundance: few
CDR3nt: TGTGCCAGCACAGGGGAAGGCGATACGCAGTATTTT
CDR3aa: CASTGEGDTQYF

d_gene: TRBD1
j_gene: TRBJ2-2
v_gene: TRBV10-3
abundance: once
CDR3nt: TGTGCCATCAGGCCACAGGGGGCGAATACCGGGGAGCTGTTTTTT
CDR3aa: CAIRPQGANTGELFF

d_gene: TRBD1
j_gene: TRBJ1-5
v_gene: TRBV15
abundance: NA
CDR3nt: TGTGCCACCAGCAGTGACAGGGCCCTCAATCAGCCCCAGCATTTT
CDR3aa: CATSSDRALNQPQHF

d_gene: NA
j_gene: TRBJ2-2
v_gene: TRBV12-3/TRBV12-4
abundance: NA
CDR3nt: TGTGCCAGCAGCCGCCGGGGGACCGGGGAGCTGTTTTTT
CDR3aa: CASSRRGTGELFF

d_gene: NA
j_gene: TRBJ2-2
v_gene: TRBV9
abundance: NA
CDR3nt: TGTGCCAGCAGCGTAACCCCGACAACCGGGGAGCTGTTTTTT
CDR3aa: CASSVTPTTGELFF

d_gene: NA
j_gene: TRBJ1-1
v_gene: TRBV2
abundance: NA
CDR3nt: TGTGCCAGCAGTCCTCAGGGGATGAACACTGAAGCTTTCTTT
CDR3aa: CASSPQGMNTEAFF

d_gene: NA
j_gene: TRBJ1-1
v_gene: TRBV5-5
abundance: NA
CDR3nt: TGTGCCAGCAGCTTGAGCGCACGTGGGAACACTGAAGCTTTCTTT
CDR3aa: CASSLSARGNTEAFF

d_gene: TRBD2
j_gene: TRBJ2-3
v_gene: TRBV18
abundance: NA
CDR3nt: TGTGCCAGCTCATGGCAGGGACTAGCGGGAGGGCCGGCAGATACGCAGTATTTT
CDR3aa: CASSWQGLAGGPADTQYF

d_gene: TRBD1
j_gene: TRBJ1-2
v_gene: TRBV6-6
abundance: NA
CDR3nt: TGTGCCAGCAGTTACAGGACAGGTCCCTATGGCTACACCTTC
CDR3aa: CASSYRTGPYGYTF

d_gene: TRBD1
j_gene: TRBJ2-7
v_gene: TRBV28
abundance: NA
CDR3nt: TGTGCCAGCAGTTTGGGGACAGTCTACGAGCAGTACTTC
CDR3aa: CASSLGTVYEQYF

d_gene: NA
j_gene: TRBJ1-1
v_gene: TRBV29-1
abundance: NA
CDR3nt: TGCAGCGTTGAAGATCTTCGGGGGTTGGACACTGAAGCTTTCTTT
CDR3aa: CSVEDLRGLDTEAFF

d_gene: NA
j_gene: TRBJ1-5
v_gene: TRBV2
abundance: NA
CDR3nt: TGTGCCAGCAGTGTCAGGGGGCCCCAGCATTTT
CDR3aa: CASSVRGPQHF

d_gene: TRBD1
j_gene: TRBJ1-1
v_gene: TRBV3-1/TRBV3-2
abundance: few
CDR3nt: TGTGCCAGCAGCCCAGGGACAGGGAGGATCACTGAAGCTTTCTTT
CDR3aa: CASSPGTGRITEAFF

d_gene: TRBD2
j_gene: TRBJ2-7
v_gene: TRBV9
abundance: NA
CDR3nt: TGTGCCAGCAGCGTAGGGGTAGCGGGAGAACACGAGCAGTACTTC
CDR3aa: CASSVGVAGEHEQYF

d_gene: NA
j_gene: TRBJ2-1
v_gene: TRBV5-1
abundance: few
CDR3nt: TGCGCCAGCAGCTTGGCCTCGGATGAGCAGTTCTTC
CDR3aa: CASSLASDEQFF